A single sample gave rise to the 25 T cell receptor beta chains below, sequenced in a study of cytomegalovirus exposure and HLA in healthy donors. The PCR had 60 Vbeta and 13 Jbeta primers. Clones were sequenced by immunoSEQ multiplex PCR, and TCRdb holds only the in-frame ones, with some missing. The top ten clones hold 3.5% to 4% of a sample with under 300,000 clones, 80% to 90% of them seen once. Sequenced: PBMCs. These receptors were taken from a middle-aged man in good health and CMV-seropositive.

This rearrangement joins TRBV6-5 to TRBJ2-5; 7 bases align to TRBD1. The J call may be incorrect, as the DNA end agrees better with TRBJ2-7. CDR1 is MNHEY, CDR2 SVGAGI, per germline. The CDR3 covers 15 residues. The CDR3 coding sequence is TGTGCCACCTATTCGACCCACAGGGGCTCCTACGAGCAGTACTTC. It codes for CATYSTHRGSYEQYF.

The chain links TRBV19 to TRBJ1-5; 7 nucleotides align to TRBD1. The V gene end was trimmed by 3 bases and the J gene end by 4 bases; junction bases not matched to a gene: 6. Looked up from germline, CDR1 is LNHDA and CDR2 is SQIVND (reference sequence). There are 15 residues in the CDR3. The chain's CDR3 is CASSISGGANQPQHF. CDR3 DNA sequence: TGTGCCAGTAGTATTTCAGGGGGTGCAAATCAGCCCCAGCATTTT.

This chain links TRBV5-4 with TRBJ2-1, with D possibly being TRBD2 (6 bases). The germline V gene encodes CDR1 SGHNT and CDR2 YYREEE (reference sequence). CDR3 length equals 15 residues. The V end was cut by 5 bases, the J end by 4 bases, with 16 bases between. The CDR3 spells CASRRFGTPYNEQFF. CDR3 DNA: TGTGCCAGCAGAAGGTTCGGGACTCCTTACAATGAGCAGTTCTTC.

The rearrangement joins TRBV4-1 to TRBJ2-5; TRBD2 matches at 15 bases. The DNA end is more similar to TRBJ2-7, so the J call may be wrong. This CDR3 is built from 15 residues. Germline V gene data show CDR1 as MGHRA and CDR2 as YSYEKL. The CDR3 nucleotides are TGCGCCAGCAGCCCCGGGACTAGCGGGGGGTACGAGCAGTACTTC. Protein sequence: CASSPGTSGGYEQYF.

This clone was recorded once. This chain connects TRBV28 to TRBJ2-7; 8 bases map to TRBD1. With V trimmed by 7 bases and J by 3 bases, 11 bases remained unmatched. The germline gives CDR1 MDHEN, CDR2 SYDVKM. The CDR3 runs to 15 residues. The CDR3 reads CASTPDTTGVYEQYF. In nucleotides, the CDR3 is TGTGCCAGCACCCCGGATACGACAGGGGTCTACGAGCAGTACTTC.

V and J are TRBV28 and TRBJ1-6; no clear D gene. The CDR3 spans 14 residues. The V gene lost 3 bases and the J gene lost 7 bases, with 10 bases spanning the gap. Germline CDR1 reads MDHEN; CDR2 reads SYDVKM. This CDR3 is CASSLAGGNSPLHF. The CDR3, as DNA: TGTGCCAGCAGTTTGGCAGGAGGGAATTCACCCCTCCACTTT. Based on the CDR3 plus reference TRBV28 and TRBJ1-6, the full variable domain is DVKVTQSSRYLVKRTGEKVFLECVQDMDHENMFWYRQDPGLGLRLIYFSYDVKMKEKGDIPEGYSVSREKKERFSLILESASTNQTSMYLCASSLAGGNSPLHFGNGTRLTVT.

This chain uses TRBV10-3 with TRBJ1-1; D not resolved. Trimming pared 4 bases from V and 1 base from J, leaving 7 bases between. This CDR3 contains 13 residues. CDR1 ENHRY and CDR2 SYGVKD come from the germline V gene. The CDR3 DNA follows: TGTGCCATCAGTGGGCAAGAGAACACTGAAGCTTTCTTT. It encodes CAISGQENTEAFF.

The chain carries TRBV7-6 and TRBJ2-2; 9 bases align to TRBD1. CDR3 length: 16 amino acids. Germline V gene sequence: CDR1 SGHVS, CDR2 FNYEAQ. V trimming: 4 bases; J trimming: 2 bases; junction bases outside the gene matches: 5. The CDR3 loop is CASSSRTGANTGELFF. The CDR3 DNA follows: TGTGCCAGCAGCTCCCGGACAGGGGCCAACACCGGGGAGCTGTTTTTT. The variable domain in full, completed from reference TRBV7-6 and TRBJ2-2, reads GAGVSQSPRYKVTKRGQDVALRCDPISGHVSLYWYRQALGQGPEFLTYFNYEAQQDKSGLPNDRFSAERPEGSISTLTIQRTEQRDSAMYRCASSSRTGANTGELFFGEGSRLTVL.

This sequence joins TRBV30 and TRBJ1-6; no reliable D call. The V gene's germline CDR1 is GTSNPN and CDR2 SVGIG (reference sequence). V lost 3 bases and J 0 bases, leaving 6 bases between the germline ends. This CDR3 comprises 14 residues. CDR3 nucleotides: TGTGCCTGGAGGCCGAGCTCCTATAATTCACCCCTCCACTTT. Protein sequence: CAWRPSSYNSPLHF.

The CDR3 DNA reads TGCGCCAGCAGCAGCACTAGCCCCGCGAACACCGGGGAGCTGTTTTTT. It translates to CASSSTSPANTGELFF. This sequence joins TRBV5-1 and TRBJ2-2; a possible D gene is TRBD2 (6 bases). The V gene lost 4 bases and the J gene lost 0 bases, with 13 bases spanning the gap. Germline lookup yields CDR1 SGHRS and CDR2 YFSETQ. The CDR3 length is 16 residues.

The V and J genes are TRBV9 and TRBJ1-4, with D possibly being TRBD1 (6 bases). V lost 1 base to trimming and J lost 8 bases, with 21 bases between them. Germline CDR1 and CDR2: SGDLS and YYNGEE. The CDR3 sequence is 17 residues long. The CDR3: CASSVTPEGGAREKLFF. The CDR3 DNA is TGTGCCAGCAGCGTAACCCCCGAGGGGGGGGCTCGCGAAAAACTGTTTTTT.

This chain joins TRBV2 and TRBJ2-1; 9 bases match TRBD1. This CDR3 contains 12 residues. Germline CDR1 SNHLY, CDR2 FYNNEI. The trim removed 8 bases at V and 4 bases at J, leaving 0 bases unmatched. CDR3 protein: CASGTGYNEQFF. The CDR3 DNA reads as TGTGCCAGCGGGACAGGGTACAATGAGCAGTTCTTC.

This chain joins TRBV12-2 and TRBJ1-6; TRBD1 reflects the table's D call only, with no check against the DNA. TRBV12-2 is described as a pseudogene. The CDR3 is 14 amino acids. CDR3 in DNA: TGTGCAAGTCGCTTGGGACACCTTAATTCACCCCTCCACTTT. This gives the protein CASRLGHLNSPLHF.

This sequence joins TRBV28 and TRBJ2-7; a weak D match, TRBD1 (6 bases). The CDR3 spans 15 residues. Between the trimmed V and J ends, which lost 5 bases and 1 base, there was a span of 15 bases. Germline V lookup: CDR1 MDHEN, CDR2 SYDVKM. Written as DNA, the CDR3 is TGTGCCAGCAGTGGGATCGGACAGCTGTCCTACGAGCAGTACTTC. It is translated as CASSGIGQLSYEQYF.

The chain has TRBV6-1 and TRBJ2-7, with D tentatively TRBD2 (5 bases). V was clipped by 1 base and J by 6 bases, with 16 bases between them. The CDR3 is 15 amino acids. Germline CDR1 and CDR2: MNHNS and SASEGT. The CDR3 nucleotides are TGTGCCAGCAGTGAAGGCACTCCGGGGTCGCGCGAGCAGTACTTC. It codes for CASSEGTPGSREQYF.

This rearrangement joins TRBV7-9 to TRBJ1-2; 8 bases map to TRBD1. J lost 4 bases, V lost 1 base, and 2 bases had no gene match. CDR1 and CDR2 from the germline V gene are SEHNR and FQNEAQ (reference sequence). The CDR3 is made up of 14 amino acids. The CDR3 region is CASSLVGQGYGYTF. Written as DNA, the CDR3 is TGTGCCAGCAGCTTAGTAGGACAGGGCTATGGCTACACCTTC.

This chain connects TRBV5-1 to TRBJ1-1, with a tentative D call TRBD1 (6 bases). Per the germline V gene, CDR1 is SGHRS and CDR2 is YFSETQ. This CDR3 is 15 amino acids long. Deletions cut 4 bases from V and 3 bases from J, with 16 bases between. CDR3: CASSLGGGGYTEAFF. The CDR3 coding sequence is TGCGCCAGCAGCCTTGGAGGGGGGGGGTACACTGAAGCTTTCTTT.

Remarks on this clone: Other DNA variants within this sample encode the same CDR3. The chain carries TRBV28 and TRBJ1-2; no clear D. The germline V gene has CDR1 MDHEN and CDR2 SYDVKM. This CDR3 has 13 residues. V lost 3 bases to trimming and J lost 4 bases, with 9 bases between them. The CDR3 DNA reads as TGTGCCAGCAGTTTTCGAGCTGGCTATGGCTACACCTTC. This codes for CASSFRAGYGYTF.

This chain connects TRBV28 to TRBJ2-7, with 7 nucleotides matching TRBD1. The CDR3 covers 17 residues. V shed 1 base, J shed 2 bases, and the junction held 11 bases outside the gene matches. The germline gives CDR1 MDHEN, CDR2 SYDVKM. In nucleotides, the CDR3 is TGTGCCAGCAGTTTATCCTTCGGGGACAGTAAGCCCTACGAGCAGTACTTC. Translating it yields CASSLSFGDSKPYEQYF.

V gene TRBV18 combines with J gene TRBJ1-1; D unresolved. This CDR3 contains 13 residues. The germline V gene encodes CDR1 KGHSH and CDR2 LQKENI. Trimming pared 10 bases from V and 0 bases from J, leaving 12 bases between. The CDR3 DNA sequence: TGTGCCACTTCTTCCACGGTGAACACTGAAGCTTTCTTT. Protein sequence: CATSSTVNTEAFF.

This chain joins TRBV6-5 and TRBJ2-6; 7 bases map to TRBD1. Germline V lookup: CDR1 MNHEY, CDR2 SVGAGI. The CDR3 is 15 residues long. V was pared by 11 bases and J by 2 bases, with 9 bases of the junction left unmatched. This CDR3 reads CAAKIGGTGANVLTF. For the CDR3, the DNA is TGTGCCGCCAAAATAGGGGGCACTGGGGCCAACGTCCTGACTTTC.

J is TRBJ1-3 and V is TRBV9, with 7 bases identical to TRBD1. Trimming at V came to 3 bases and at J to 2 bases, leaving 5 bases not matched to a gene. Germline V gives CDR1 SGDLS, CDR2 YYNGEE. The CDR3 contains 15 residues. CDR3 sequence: CASSARTGTGNTIYF. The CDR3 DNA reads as TGTGCCAGCAGCGCCAGGACAGGTACTGGAAACACCATATATTTT.

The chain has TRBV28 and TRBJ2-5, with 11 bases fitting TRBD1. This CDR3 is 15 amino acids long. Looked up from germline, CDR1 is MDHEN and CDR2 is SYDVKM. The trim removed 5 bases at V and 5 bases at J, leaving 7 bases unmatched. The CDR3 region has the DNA TGTGCCAGCAGTCCAGCCGGGACAGGGGGGGAGACCCAGTACTTC. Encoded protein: CASSPAGTGGETQYF. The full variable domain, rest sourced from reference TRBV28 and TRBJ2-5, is DVKVTQSSRYLVKRTGEKVFLECVQDMDHENMFWYRQDPGLGLRLIYFSYDVKMKEKGDIPEGYSVSREKKERFSLILESASTNQTSMYLCASSPAGTGGETQYFGPGTRLLVL.

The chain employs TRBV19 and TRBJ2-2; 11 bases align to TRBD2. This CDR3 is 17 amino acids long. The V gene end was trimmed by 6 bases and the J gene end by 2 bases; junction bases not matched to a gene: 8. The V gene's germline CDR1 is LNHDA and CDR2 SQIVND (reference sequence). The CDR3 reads CASSGTSGGLNTGELFF. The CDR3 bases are TGTGCCAGTAGCGGGACTAGCGGAGGACTCAACACCGGGGAGCTGTTTTTT.

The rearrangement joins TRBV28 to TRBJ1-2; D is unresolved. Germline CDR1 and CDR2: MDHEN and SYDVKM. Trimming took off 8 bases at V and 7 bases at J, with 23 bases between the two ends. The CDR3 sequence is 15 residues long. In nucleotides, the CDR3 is TGTGCCAGCGCGGCCCCGATCCCCTTGATAGGTGGCTACACCTTC. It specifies CASAAPIPLIGGYTF.